Listed here are 17 T cell receptor beta chains from one sample, sequenced in a study of T cells in Graves' hyperthyroidism and ophthalmopathy. From RNA transcripts, TCR beta CDR3 regions were amplified. An initial round of RT-PCR targeting the TCR CDR3 relied on the HTBI primer set. TCRdb called the multiplex PCR reads again in MiXCR, with one record for every CDR3 protein. The sample holds some 270,000 distinct CDR3 sequences, roughly an eighth seen once. Sequencing was done on a sample of blood. The receptors were gathered from a woman in her 40s with Graves' hyperthyroidism.

CDR3 in amino acids: CASSEQSTEAFF. The CDR3 coding sequence is TGTGCCAGCAGTGAACAGAGCACTGAAGCTTTCTTT. The rearrangement joins TRBV2 to TRBJ1-1; no clear D. Germline assignment: CDR1 SNHLY and CDR2 FYNNEI. CDR3 length: 12 amino acids. With 2 bases removed from V and 4 bases from J, the gap between germline ends came to 5 bases.

This clonotype was detected ten times or more. The V gene is TRBV11-2, the J gene TRBJ2-2, with TRBD1 matching over 10 bases. This CDR3 comprises 14 residues. Germline loops: CDR1 SGHAT, CDR2 FQNNGV. J gave up 14 bases and V 1 base, and 7 bases lay outside the gene matches. The CDR3 DNA sequence: TGTGCCAGCAGCTTAGTTGCCGGGACAGGGGTACTGTTTTTT. Its translation: CASSLVAGTGVLFF.

There are many counts of this clonotype. V is TRBV15 and J is TRBJ1-2; 8 bases line up with TRBD1. CDR3 length: 15 residues. Per germline, CDR1 LNHNV and CDR2 YYDKDF (reference sequence). V gave up 2 bases and J gave up 5 bases; unmatched junction bases: 7. The CDR3, as DNA: TGTGCCACCAGCAGACACTCAGACAGGGGATATGGCTACACCTTC. Translation gives CATSRHSDRGYGYTF.

This clonotype was counted many times. CDR3 in DNA: TGCAGCGTTGATGTTGGCAGCTTCTCCGGGGATGAGCAGTTCTTC. Its protein is CSVDVGSFSGDEQFF. The V and J genes are TRBV29-1 and TRBJ2-1, with D possibly matching TRBD2 (5 bases). CDR1 is SQVTM, CDR2 ANQGSEA, per germline. The CDR3 spans 15 residues. V was pared by 3 bases and J by 8 bases, with 20 bases between.

This clonotype was observed many times. The chain uses TRBV7-9 and TRBJ2-2, with D maybe TRBD1 (6 bases). The length of the CDR3 is 15 residues. With 2 bases removed from V and 4 bases from J, the gap between germline ends came to 11 bases. Germline V CDR1 and CDR2: SEHNR, FQNEAQ (reference sequence). The CDR3 DNA reads TGTGCCAGCAGCTTAATGCAGGGGAGCACCGGGGAGCTGTTTTTT. It codes for CASSLMQGSTGELFF.

This sequence joins TRBV28 and TRBJ2-7, with D perhaps matching TRBD1 or TRBD2 (6 bases each). In germline, CDR1 is MDHEN, CDR2 SYDVKM. The germline V and J ends were trimmed by 7 bases and 6 bases, with 13 bases remaining between them. The CDR3 is 12 amino acids. The CDR3 loop reads CASNLQGGEQYF. CDR3 in DNA: TGTGCCAGCAACCTACAGGGAGGCGAGCAGTACTTC. Full variable domain (remainder filled in from reference TRBV28 and TRBJ2-7): DVKVTQSSRYLVKRTGEKVFLECVQDMDHENMFWYRQDPGLGLRLIYFSYDVKMKEKGDIPEGYSVSREKKERFSLILESASTNQTSMYLCASNLQGGEQYFGPGTRLTVT.

In this sample, this clonotype turned up many times. The V and J genes are TRBV7-9 and TRBJ2-1, with 10 nucleotides matching TRBD2. The trim removed 2 bases at V and 6 bases at J, leaving 1 base unmatched. The CDR3 totals 14 residues. Germline-derived CDR1 and CDR2 are SEHNR and FQNEAQ (reference sequence). The chain's CDR3 is CASSLSSGSNEQFF. The CDR3 nucleotides read TGTGCCAGCAGCTTATCTAGCGGGAGCAATGAGCAGTTCTTC.

This clonotype was picked up many times. The rearrangement joins TRBV3-1 to TRBJ1-1; D unclear. The CDR3 has 11 amino acids. Germline assignment: CDR1 LGHDT and CDR2 YNNKEL (reference sequence). The V and J ends lost 6 bases and 8 bases respectively, with 10 bases between them. CDR3 sequence (DNA): TGTGCCAGCAGTTTTAAAGGGGAAGCTTTCTTT. It codes for CASSFKGEAFF.

This clonotype has at least ten counts. The V and J genes are TRBV29-1 and TRBJ1-1; TRBD1 might be the D (6 bases). V dropped 4 bases and J dropped 5 bases, with 17 bases sitting between them. The CDR3 runs to 14 residues. Germline V gene data show CDR1 as SQVTM and CDR2 as ANQGSEA. In DNA form, the CDR3 reads TGCAGCGTTGCGGGGGCAGGAAGGAAGACTGAAGCTTTCTTT. Its protein product is CSVAGAGRKTEAFF. Looking up the rest from reference TRBV29-1 and TRBJ1-1 gives the full variable domain: SAVISQKPSRDICQRGTSLTIQCQVDSQVTMMFWYRQQPGQSLTLIATANQGSEATYESGFVIDKFPISRPNLTFSTLTVSNMSPEDSSIYLCSVAGAGRKTEAFFGQGTRLTVV.

The table lists this clonotype with many counts. This chain uses TRBV3-1 with TRBJ1-2; D gene uncertain. Germline loops: CDR1 LGHDT, CDR2 YNNKEL (reference sequence). V was clipped by 6 bases and J by 0 bases, with 5 bases between them. The CDR3 loop spans 12 amino acids. The CDR3 is CASRDPNYGYTF. The CDR3 DNA reads TGTGCCAGCAGGGATCCTAACTATGGCTACACCTTC.

Turning to this clonotype: Sequence at one end of the junction differs from germline and may be a read error. The chain combines TRBV9 with TRBJ1-5; possible D gene TRBD1, 5 bases. From germline, CDR1 is SGDLS and CDR2 YYNGEE. This CDR3 is 15 amino acids long. The CDR3 loop reads CASSVTPGPNQPHHF. Here the CDR3 DNA reads TGTGCCAGCAGCGTAACGCCAGGGCCCAATCAGCCCCATCATTTT.

This clonotype was seen more than once but under ten times. J is TRBJ2-2 and V is TRBV3-1; 9 bases line up with TRBD2. The J segment lost 6 bases and the V segment lost 5 bases, leaving 7 bases of the junction unmatched. CDR3 size: 15 residues. Germline CDR1 is LGHDT and CDR2 is YNNKEL (reference sequence). The DNA for the CDR3 is TGTGCCAGCAGCAAAGCGGGAGGCCGGTCCGGGGAGCTGTTTTTT. It encodes CASSKAGGRSGELFF.

This clonotype was found a few times. The V call is TRBV7-2, the J call TRBJ2-7; maybe TRBD1 (6 bases). V lost 3 bases to trimming and J lost 5 bases, with 17 bases between them. This CDR3 is built from 15 residues. CDR1 and CDR2 (germline): SGHTA, FQGNSA. The CDR3 bases are TGTGCCAGCAGCTTTTTAACAGGGCCAGGGAACGAGCAGTACTTC. Translating it yields CASSFLTGPGNEQYF.

This clonotype was counted ten times or more. V usage is TRBV20-1 and J usage is TRBJ1-2; possibly TRBD1 for D (6 bases). Germline CDR1 is DFQATT and CDR2 is SNEGSKA (reference sequence). The germline V and J ends were trimmed by 0 bases and 5 bases, with 16 bases remaining between them. The CDR3 is 15 residues long. The CDR3 nucleotides are TGCAGTGCTAGAGATCGCCGGGGCAGGGGTTATGGCTACACCTTC. It is translated as CSARDRRGRGYGYTF.

This clonotype came up many times. This chain links TRBV5-1 with TRBJ2-3, with a tentative D call TRBD2 (5 bases). This CDR3 has 16 amino acids. CDR1 and CDR2 from the germline V gene are SGHRS and YFSETQ. Trimming stripped 0 bases from V and 1 base from J, with 12 bases between. This chain's CDR3 is CASSLEGGSGTDTQYF. For the CDR3, the DNA is TGCGCCAGCAGCTTGGAGGGCGGGTCTGGCACAGATACGCAGTATTTT.

This clonotype was seen ten or more times. The genes are TRBV7-9 and TRBJ2-4; D is possibly TRBD2 (5 bases). The CDR3 totals 13 residues. The germline gives CDR1 SEHNR, CDR2 FQNEAQ (reference sequence). V was shortened by 1 base and J by 8 bases, with 9 bases between the two germline ends. CDR3 loop: CASSLERADIQYF. The CDR3 DNA reads TGTGCCAGCAGCTTAGAGAGGGCGGACATTCAGTACTTC.

This clonotype was detected many times. The rearrangement uses TRBV7-2 and TRBJ2-1; 8 bases are shared with TRBD2. Germline V CDR1 and CDR2: SGHTA, FQGNSA. V was clipped by 2 bases and J by 9 bases; unmatched bases: 18. The CDR3 consists of 18 residues. The CDR3 here is CASSLLVSGTLRVGEQFF. In DNA form, the CDR3 reads TGTGCCAGCAGCTTATTGGTTAGCGGGACTTTGAGGGTTGGTGAGCAGTTCTTC. The variable domain in full, completed from reference TRBV7-2 and TRBJ2-1, reads GAGVSQSPSNKVTEKGKDVELRCDPISGHTALYWYRQSLGQGLEFLIYFQGNSAPDKSGLPSDRFSAERTGGSVSTLTIQRTQQEDSAVYLCASSLLVSGTLRVGEQFFGPGTRLTVL.